Listed below are T cell receptor beta chains from one sample, sequenced in a study of OX40 agonist ivuxolimab in advanced cancers. TCRdb's copy holds only in-frame clones and misses some; the assay was immunoSEQ multiplex PCR. The data contain some 97,000 clones, around 90% of them seen just once; the ten biggest clones take up approximately 0.58%. The sequences come from CD4+ or CD8+ T cells sorted from blood, collected in a trial of the OX40 agonist ivuxolimab. The receptors derive from an adult with an advanced solid tumor such as melanoma, head and neck, liver or kidney cancer. The CDR3 runs from the conserved cysteine through the conserved F or W. A D gene is named only where the DNA matches it firmly. For some rows the clone size is stated as once, few or many, or as a class when expanded; others skip it.

clone size: -
J gene: TRBJ1-2
D gene: TRBD1
V gene: TRBV6-5
CDR3 protein: CASRGQGRLFGYTF
CDR3 DNA: TGTGCCAGCAGAGGACAGGGGAGGCTTTTTGGCTACACCTTC

clone size: few
J gene: TRBJ2-3
D gene: TRBD2
V gene: TRBV10-3
CDR3 protein: CAIRLAGDGDTQYF
CDR3 DNA: TGTGCCATTCGACTAGCGGGAGATGGAGATACGCAGTATTTT

clone size: -
J gene: TRBJ1-1
D gene: -
V gene: TRBV6-1
CDR3 protein: CASRDSQNTEAFF
CDR3 DNA: TGTGCCAGCAGGGACAGCCAGAACACTGAAGCTTTCTTT

clone size: -
J gene: TRBJ2-7
D gene: -
V gene: TRBV6-5
CDR3 protein: CASRDGLLAYEQYF
CDR3 DNA: TGTGCCAGCAGGGATGGACTATTAGCCTACGAGCAGTACTTC

clone size: once
J gene: TRBJ1-2
D gene: -
V gene: TRBV18
CDR3 protein: CASSNNNNRDGYTF
CDR3 DNA: TGTGCCAGCTCAAATAATAATAACCGCGATGGCTACACCTTC

clone size: few
J gene: TRBJ2-5
D gene: -
V gene: TRBV11-2
CDR3 protein: CASSLSPETQYF
CDR3 DNA: TGTGCCAGCAGCTTAAGCCCGGAGACCCAGTACTTC

clone size: few
J gene: TRBJ2-3
D gene: TRBD2
V gene: TRBV28
CDR3 protein: CASSALSGRVSDTQYF
CDR3 DNA: TGTGCCAGCAGTGCCCTAAGCGGGAGGGTTTCAGATACGCAGTATTTT

clone size: -
J gene: TRBJ2-3
D gene: -
V gene: TRBV11-1
CDR3 protein: CASTPRGGRTDTQYF
CDR3 DNA: TGTGCCAGCACCCCCCGAGGAGGGCGCACAGATACGCAGTATTTT

clone size: -
J gene: TRBJ2-3
D gene: -
V gene: TRBV2
CDR3 protein: CASRLSGVGTDTQYF
CDR3 DNA: TGTGCCAGCCGATTGTCGGGAGTCGGCACAGATACGCAGTATTTT

clone size: -
J gene: TRBJ1-4
D gene: -
V gene: TRBV7-2
CDR3 protein: CASSSRGASNEKLFF
CDR3 DNA: TGTGCCAGCAGCTCACGAGGGGCGAGTAATGAAAAACTGTTTTTT

clone size: -
J gene: TRBJ2-1
D gene: TRBD2
V gene: TRBV11-3
CDR3 protein: CASSFSPAGLAGNNEQFF
CDR3 DNA: TGTGCCAGCAGCTTCTCCCCTGCCGGACTAGCGGGAAACAATGAGCAGTTCTTC

clone size: -
J gene: TRBJ2-1
D gene: -
V gene: TRBV4-1
CDR3 protein: CASSPGGGYNEQFF
CDR3 DNA: TGCGCCAGCAGCCCTGGGGGAGGCTACAATGAGCAGTTCTTC

clone size: -
J gene: TRBJ2-3
D gene: TRBD2
V gene: TRBV9
CDR3 protein: CASSVVSTSGDTQYF
CDR3 DNA: TGTGCCAGCAGCGTAGTAAGCACTAGCGGCGATACGCAGTATTTT

clone size: -
J gene: TRBJ2-1
D gene: -
V gene: TRBV5-6
CDR3 protein: CASSLLDHNEQFF
CDR3 DNA: TGTGCCAGCAGCTTGCTGGACCACAATGAGCAGTTCTTC

clone size: -
J gene: TRBJ1-2
D gene: -
V gene: TRBV7-9
CDR3 protein: CASSLGPEGYGYTF
CDR3 DNA: TGTGCCAGCAGCTTAGGACCCGAAGGCTATGGCTACACCTTC

clone size: -
J gene: TRBJ2-5
D gene: TRBD1
V gene: TRBV7-2
CDR3 protein: CASSLRTGRLETQYF
CDR3 DNA: TGTGCCAGCAGCCTAAGGACAGGGAGGTTGGAGACCCAGTACTTC